This T cell receptor (beta chain) was recorded in a study of identical twins' blood T cells. As for the study in general: Some 52 million reads came from around twelve libraries, six alpha, six beta.

Sample barcodes were added at both library ends during cDNA synthesis. One entry per CDR3 protein results from TCRdb running MiXCR on the 5' RACE reads. The top ten hold 5.5% to 6.5% of the sample, which has a few hundred thousand distinct CDR3 sequences, more than 25% seen once. V lost 0 bases and J lost 0, with 9 bases in between. From germline, CDR1 is DFQATT and CDR2 SNEGSKA (reference sequence). CDR3 length equals 15 residues. Remarks on this clonotype: What it recognizes is unknown.

General observations from the study: Twins shared about as many clonotypes as their cloneset sizes predicted.

The chain joins TRBV20-1 to TRBJ1-3, with D unclear. Sequenced material: PBMCs. This TCR was recovered from a woman between 18 and 49 years old in good health. CDR3 sequence reads: CSARDPGNSGNTIYF. The CDR3, as DNA: TGCAGTGCTAGAGATCCAGGCAACTCTGGAAACACCATATATTTT.